This TCR beta chain was captured in a study of cytomegalovirus exposure and HLA in healthy donors. Whole-study findings and limits: Specific recognition of CMV antigens was confirmed in vitro for a few chains (all CMV-associated). Clusters of TCRs from the first cohort tended to co-occur in the roughly 120 validation repertoires (as a later analysis found).

The CDR3 totals 16 residues. CDR1 and CDR2 (germline): SGHDT, YYEEEE. Trimming removed 1 base from V and 2 bases from J, with 12 bases in between. Details on this clone: The antigen is not known.

Method: immunoSEQ multiplex PCR; TCRdb's copy keeps in-frame clones and lacks some. The table records about 160,000 clones, roughly 96% of them present only once. The source is a woman aged 18-29 years in good health and CMV-seronegative. Sequenced sample: PBMCs. The gene calls are TRBV5-6 and TRBJ2-2, with D possibly being TRBD1 (6 bases). CDR3 in amino acids: CASSLRMTGNTGELFF. CDR3 DNA: TGTGCCAGCAGCTTGAGGATGACAGGCAACACCGGGGAGCTGTTTTTT.